These T cell receptor beta chains were read from a single sample in a study of cytomegalovirus exposure and HLA in healthy donors. Generated by immunoSEQ multiplex PCR, the TCRdb table keeps only in-frame clones and is missing some. The data contain roughly 200,000 clones, about 89% of them singletons. The specimen sequenced was PBMCs. Receptor source: a man younger than 40 in good health and CMV-seropositive. Both conserved end residues are part of each CDR3. Fields, in order: J gene, clone size, V gene, D gene, CDR3 DNA, CDR3 protein. The D gene is left open where the match is weak. Size tells how often a clone was seen (once, few, many) or the class of an expanded clone, and some rows leave it out.

J gene: TRBJ2-7; clone size: NA; V gene: TRBV28; D gene: NA; CDR3 DNA: TGTGCCAGCAGTAAGGCCATTTACTACGAGCAGTACTTC; CDR3 protein: CASSKAIYYEQYF
J gene: TRBJ2-1; clone size: NA; V gene: TRBV5-6; D gene: NA; CDR3 DNA: TGTGCCAGCAGCTCGCGGGCACCAAGCTCCTACAATGAGCAGTTCTTC; CDR3 protein: CASSSRAPSSYNEQFF
J gene: TRBJ2-7; clone size: NA; V gene: TRBV19; D gene: NA; CDR3 DNA: TGTGCCAGTAGTGCCGGGACTTGGAACTCCTACGAGCAGTACTTC; CDR3 protein: CASSAGTWNSYEQYF
J gene: TRBJ2-2; clone size: NA; V gene: TRBV4-1; D gene: NA; CDR3 DNA: TGCGCCAGCAGCCAAGATGCGGTGAGGGACACCGGGGAGCTGTTTTTT; CDR3 protein: CASSQDAVRDTGELFF
J gene: TRBJ1-2; clone size: NA; V gene: TRBV30; D gene: NA; CDR3 DNA: TGTGCCTGGAGTGTAGGGCCAGGATATGGCTACACCTTC; CDR3 protein: CAWSVGPGYGYTF
J gene: TRBJ2-7; clone size: once; V gene: TRBV9; D gene: NA; CDR3 DNA: TGTGCCAGCAGCCCCACATGGACCGCCTACGAGCAGTACTTC; CDR3 protein: CASSPTWTAYEQYF
J gene: TRBJ1-5; clone size: once; V gene: TRBV10-2; D gene: TRBD1; CDR3 DNA: TGCGCCAGGACCGACAGGGGGCCCAGCAATCAGCCCCAGCATTTT; CDR3 protein: CARTDRGPSNQPQHF
J gene: TRBJ1-1; clone size: NA; V gene: TRBV13; D gene: NA; CDR3 DNA: TGTGCCAGCAATCTAATCTCCACTGAAGCTTTCTTT; CDR3 protein: CASNLISTEAFF
J gene: TRBJ2-7; clone size: NA; V gene: TRBV27; D gene: TRBD1; CDR3 DNA: TGTGCCAGCAGTGTCCGCGGCGGACAGGCCTACGAGCAGTACTTC; CDR3 protein: CASSVRGGQAYEQYF
J gene: TRBJ2-7; clone size: NA; V gene: TRBV7-2; D gene: TRBD1; CDR3 DNA: TGTGCCAGCAGCTTAGCGCATTCAACAGGGGCCCTCTCCTACGAGCAGTACTTC; CDR3 protein: CASSLAHSTGALSYEQYF
J gene: TRBJ2-5; clone size: NA; V gene: TRBV5-6; D gene: NA; CDR3 DNA: TGTGCCAGCAGCTCACCCCTTGGGGGTGGGGGGGCAGGAGAGACCCAGTACTTC; CDR3 protein: CASSSPLGGGGAGETQYF
J gene: TRBJ1-6; clone size: few; V gene: TRBV6-5; D gene: TRBD1; CDR3 DNA: TGTGCCAGCAGAACGGGACAGGCTTCACCCCTCCACTTT; CDR3 protein: CASRTGQASPLHF
J gene: TRBJ2-7; clone size: NA; V gene: TRBV7-7; D gene: TRBD1; CDR3 DNA: TGTGCCAGCAGCTCCGGGACAGGGGGCATCGAGCAGTACTTC; CDR3 protein: CASSSGTGGIEQYF
J gene: TRBJ2-7; clone size: NA; V gene: TRBV6-5; D gene: NA; CDR3 DNA: TGTGCCAGCAGTTACTCTTGGCCCGGGGGAGCCGAGCAGTACTTC; CDR3 protein: CASSYSWPGGAEQYF
J gene: TRBJ1-2; clone size: NA; V gene: TRBV29-1; D gene: NA; CDR3 DNA: TGCAGCGTTGTTTGGGGGCGAAAGTATGGCTACACCTTC; CDR3 protein: CSVVWGRKYGYTF
J gene: TRBJ1-1; clone size: NA; V gene: TRBV7-9; D gene: NA; CDR3 DNA: TGTGCCAGCAGGAGGGAGACTGAAGCTTTCTTT; CDR3 protein: CASRRETEAFF
J gene: TRBJ1-2; clone size: NA; V gene: TRBV7-9; D gene: TRBD1; CDR3 DNA: TGTGCCAGCAGCTCACAACAGGGGGCGAACTATGGCTACACCTTC; CDR3 protein: CASSSQQGANYGYTF
J gene: TRBJ2-7; clone size: NA; V gene: TRBV7-9; D gene: TRBD2; CDR3 DNA: TGTGCCAGCAGCTCTAGCGGGAGGGGGTACGAGCAGTACTTC; CDR3 protein: CASSSSGRGYEQYF
J gene: TRBJ2-7; clone size: NA; V gene: TRBV7-2; D gene: NA; CDR3 DNA: TGTGCCAGCAGCTCCGAATACCTGGGCTACGAGCAGTACTTC; CDR3 protein: CASSSEYLGYEQYF
J gene: TRBJ2-1; clone size: NA; V gene: TRBV5-1; D gene: TRBD2; CDR3 DNA: TGCGCCAGCAGCTCCGGGACAGGGACTAGCGGGAGAGTTGATGAGCAGTTCTTC; CDR3 protein: CASSSGTGTSGRVDEQFF
J gene: TRBJ2-5; clone size: NA; V gene: TRBV9; D gene: NA; CDR3 DNA: TGTGCCAGCAGCGCCCCATCCCAAGAGACCCAGTACTTC; CDR3 protein: CASSAPSQETQYF
J gene: TRBJ1-2; clone size: once; V gene: TRBV28; D gene: NA; CDR3 DNA: TGTGCCAGCAGTTTCTCCGGGACATCATATAACTATGGCTACACCTTC; CDR3 protein: CASSFSGTSYNYGYTF
J gene: TRBJ2-7; clone size: NA; V gene: TRBV5-6; D gene: TRBD2; CDR3 DNA: TGTGCCAGCAGCTTGGTTGGCGGGAGTGGCTACGAGCAGTACTTC; CDR3 protein: CASSLVGGSGYEQYF
J gene: TRBJ1-4; clone size: NA; V gene: TRBV25-1; D gene: NA; CDR3 DNA: TGTGCCAGCAGGAGGGCGGGAGGCGATGAAAAACTGTTTTTT; CDR3 protein: CASRRAGGDEKLFF
J gene: TRBJ2-1; clone size: NA; V gene: TRBV5-1; D gene: TRBD2; CDR3 DNA: TGCGCCACCGCTCGGGACTCCCACGACCGGGGGGATGAGCAGTTCTTC; CDR3 protein: CATARDSHDRGDEQFF
J gene: TRBJ2-7; clone size: few; V gene: TRBV19; D gene: NA; CDR3 DNA: TGTGCCAGTAGAGATGTGGCGGGACCCTACGAGCAGTACTTC; CDR3 protein: CASRDVAGPYEQYF
J gene: TRBJ2-1; clone size: NA; V gene: TRBV6-5; D gene: TRBD1; CDR3 DNA: TGTGCCAGCAGTTACCCGGGGACAGGGCCCCATGAGCAGTTCTTC; CDR3 protein: CASSYPGTGPHEQFF
J gene: TRBJ2-3; clone size: NA; V gene: TRBV15; D gene: TRBD2; CDR3 DNA: TGTGCCACCAGCAGAGTGGGTGGCGGGGGGGCAAGTACGCAGTATTTT; CDR3 protein: CATSRVGGGGASTQYF
J gene: TRBJ2-1; clone size: once; V gene: TRBV7-2; D gene: NA; CDR3 DNA: TGTGCCAGCAGCTTAGCCCCGACACGCTACAATGAGCAGTTCTTC; CDR3 protein: CASSLAPTRYNEQFF
J gene: TRBJ1-1; clone size: NA; V gene: TRBV5-1; D gene: NA; CDR3 DNA: TGCGCCAGCAGCTTGGAAGGGGGCACTGAAGCTTTCTTT; CDR3 protein: CASSLEGGTEAFF
J gene: TRBJ1-2; clone size: NA; V gene: TRBV28; D gene: NA; CDR3 DNA: TGTGCCAGCAGTTTTCTCGCCCGCTATGGCTACACCTTC; CDR3 protein: CASSFLARYGYTF